These T cell receptor beta chains were read from a single sample in a study of regulatory T cells in long-lasting Graves disease. TCRdb used MiXCR to reprocess the multiplex PCR reads, holding one entry per CDR3 protein. This sample carries some 330,000 distinct CDR3 sequences, over 9.5% of them seen once, and the ten largest clones take approximately 20%. Another study also made use of these data, one on T cells in Graves' hyperthyroidism and ophthalmopathy.

Sequencing used peripheral blood mononuclear cells (PBMCs), obtained at new diagnosis, from a patient treated with antithyroid drugs. Receptors originate from a young woman with Graves disease. Each CDR3 is given with its conserved first and last residue. D genes are given only for firm matches. The size field is filled for only some rows; it gives once, few, many or a size class.

few	-	TRBV20-1	TRBJ2-2	CSAIFGVTGELFF	TGCAGTGCTATCTTTGGGGTCACCGGGGAGCTGTTTTTT
many	-	TRBV7-8	TRBJ1-5	CASSLEGNRHF	TGTGCCAGCAGCCTGGAGGGGAATCGGCATTTT
many	TRBD1	TRBV12-3/TRBV12-4	TRBJ1-1	CASRWDRGVAEAFF	TGTGCCAGCAGATGGGACAGGGGGGTTGCTGAAGCTTTCTTT
many	-	TRBV7-6	TRBJ2-1	CASSLAGAVYSEQFF	TGTGCCAGCAGCTTAGCGGGAGCCGTTTATAGTGAGCAGTTCTTC
many	-	TRBV20-1	TRBJ2-5	CSAGRPRQSRVETQYF	TGCAGTGCTGGACGCCCTAGACAGTCCAGGGTCGAGACCCAGTACTTC
few	TRBD2	TRBV9	TRBJ2-5	CASSSSGIETQYF	TGTGCCAGCAGCTCTAGCGGGATCGAGACCCAGTACTTC
many	-	TRBV6-1	TRBJ1-1	CASSGTWNTEAFF	TGTGCCAGCAGTGGGACTTGGAACACTGAAGCTTTCTTT
many	-	TRBV6-1	TRBJ2-1	CASRWGARWNEQFF	TGTGCCAGCCGGTGGGGGGCAAGATGGAATGAGCAGTTCTTC
many	-	TRBV6-5	TRBJ1-5	CASSYSIPYSNQPQHF	TGTGCCAGCAGTTACTCGATCCCGTATAGCAATCAGCCCCAGCATTTT
-	TRBD1	TRBV12-3/TRBV12-4	TRBJ1-4	CASSKGQFNEKLFF	TGTGCCAGCAGCAAGGGACAGTTTAATGAAAAACTGTTTTTT
many	TRBD2	TRBV5-1	TRBJ2-3	CASLGLAGGVDTQYF	TGCGCCAGCTTGGGACTAGCGGGAGGAGTGGATACGCAGTATTTT
-	-	TRBV13	TRBJ2-2	CASSLDFSGITGELFF	TGTGCCAGCAGCTTAGATTTTAGCGGAATCACCGGGGAGCTGTTTTTT
few	-	TRBV6-2/TRBV6-3	TRBJ2-2	CASDGGSPPGELVF	TGTGCCAGCGATGGGGGGAGTCCACCCGGGGAGCTGGTTTTT
many	-	TRBV7-2	TRBJ2-3	CASRQNRNTDTQYF	TGTGCCAGCAGACAGAACAGGAACACAGATACGCAGTATTTT
many	-	TRBV28	TRBJ1-1	CASSLPRVTEAFF	TGTGCCAGCAGCTTGCCCCGGGTGACTGAAGCTTTCTTT
few	-	TRBV4-1	TRBJ2-3	CASSYKGASGRFSTDTQYF	TGCGCCAGCAGTTATAAGGGGGCTAGCGGTCGCTTCAGCACAGATACGCAGTATTTT
few	-	TRBV5-4	TRBJ1-1	CASSFTASAEAFF	TGTGCCAGCAGCTTTACAGCAAGCGCTGAAGCTTTCTTT
many	TRBD1	TRBV7-9	TRBJ1-5	CASSPGQGGSYSNQPQHF	TGTGCCAGCAGCCCGGGACAGGGAGGGTCCTATAGCAATCAGCCCCAGCATTTT
many	-	TRBV5-1	TRBJ1-1	CASKMGGDNTEAFF	TGCGCCAGCAAGATGGGGGGCGATAACACTGAAGCTTTCTTT
few	-	TRBV14	TRBJ2-1	CASAYSSPTGEQFF	TGTGCCAGCGCTTATTCTAGCCCGACGGGTGAGCAGTTCTTC
many	TRBD1	TRBV24-1	TRBJ2-2	CATSDPTPQGAGTGELFF	TGTGCCACCAGTGATCCTACCCCACAGGGGGCCGGCACCGGGGAGCTGTTTTTT
few	TRBD1	TRBV20-1	TRBJ2-5	CSAGGETQYF	TGCAGTGCAGGGGGCGAGACCCAGTACTTC
many	-	TRBV7-9	TRBJ2-5	CASSAARGETQYF	TGTGCCAGCAGTGCGGCGCGCGGGGAGACCCAGTACTTC
-	TRBD1	TRBV10-3	TRBJ2-5	CAISGQGKETQYF	TGTGCCATCAGCGGACAGGGAAAAGAGACCCAGTACTTC
many	-	TRBV28	TRBJ2-2	CASSLPQGSTGELFF	TGTGCCAGCAGTTTACCACAGGGAAGTACCGGGGAGCTGTTTTTT
many	-	TRBV3-1	TRBJ1-1	CASSLRAQGEYTEAFF	TGTGCCAGCAGTCTCCGGGCCCAAGGAGAGTATACTGAAGCTTTCTTT
many	-	TRBV10-3	TRBJ2-3	CAISEMDRSDTQYF	TGTGCCATCAGTGAGATGGACAGATCAGATACGCAGTATTTT
-	-	TRBV28	TRBJ2-3	CASRTGISTDTQYF	TGTGCCAGCAGAACCGGGATCAGCACAGATACGCAGTATTTT
many	-	TRBV6-1	TRBJ2-1	CASSDSMAPYNEQFF	TGTGCCAGCAGTGACTCTATGGCCCCCTACAATGAGCAGTTCTTC
-	TRBD1	TRBV5-1	TRBJ2-2	CASSLDTGGNTGELFF	TGCGCCAGCAGCTTGGATACAGGGGGTAACACCGGGGAGCTGTTTTTT
many	TRBD2	TRBV6-2/TRBV6-3	TRBJ2-7	CASGWSGRASGQYF	TGTGCCAGCGGTTGGAGCGGGAGGGCCTCCGGGCAGTACTTC
few	TRBD2	TRBV5-6	TRBJ2-1	CASSLLSGDLYNEQFF	TGTGCCAGCAGCTTGCTGAGCGGGGATCTCTACAATGAGCAGTTCTTC
many	TRBD2	TRBV7-4	TRBJ2-7	CASSPPGGVNSEQYF	TGTGCCAGCAGCCCCCCGGGAGGCGTTAACAGTGAGCAGTACTTC
-	-	TRBV20-1	TRBJ1-1	CSASSPWSSGLNTEAFF	TGCAGTGCTAGTTCGCCTTGGTCGTCGGGCCTTAACACTGAAGCTTTCTTT
-	-	TRBV7-9	TRBJ1-2	CASTGGTNYGYGYTF	TGTGCCAGCACCGGAGGGACGAATTACGGCTATGGCTACACCTTC
few	-	TRBV4-3	TRBJ2-2	CASSQERSAGNTGELFF	TGCGCCAGCAGCCAAGAAAGAAGCGCAGGGAACACCGGGGAGCTGTTTTTT
many	-	TRBV19	TRBJ1-4	CASSPQSGRGEKLFF	TGTGCCAGTAGTCCACAATCGGGTAGGGGAGAAAAACTGTTTTTT
many	-	TRBV7-2	TRBJ2-1	CASSLPLRGAPSSYNEQFF	TGTGCCAGCAGCTTACCTCTACGGGGGGCGCCCTCCTCCTACAATGAGCAGTTCTTC
-	TRBD2	TRBV20-1	TRBJ2-2	CSAELAAFTGGELFF	TGCAGTGCGGAACTAGCGGCTTTCACGGGGGGGGAGCTGTTTTTT
-	TRBD2	TRBV5-5	TRBJ2-3	CASSSYFGTSGETDTQYF	TGTGCCAGCAGCTCCTATTTCGGGACTAGCGGGGAAACAGATACGCAGTATTTT
many	-	TRBV9	TRBJ1-1	CASSVEQERAEAFF	TGTGCCAGCAGCGTAGAGCAAGAGAGGGCTGAAGCTTTCTTT
few	TRBD1	TRBV18	TRBJ1-1	CASSPPRGRVTEAFF	TGTGCCAGCTCACCACCGAGGGGGCGGGTCACTGAAGCTTTCTTT
many	-	TRBV5-4	TRBJ1-5	CASSLDLGSNQPQHF	TGTGCCAGCAGCTTGGACTTGGGGAGCAATCAGCCCCAGCATTTT
-	-	TRBV4-3	TRBJ2-1	CASTPSIAGEIGNEQFF	TGCGCCAGCACCCCCTCGATCGCAGGGGAGATTGGGAATGAGCAGTTCTTC
many	-	TRBV7-9	TRBJ2-1	CASSSPRWEEQFF	TGTGCCAGCAGCTCACCGCGATGGGAAGAGCAGTTCTTC
few	TRBD1	TRBV18	TRBJ1-4	CASSPRDRTNEKLFF	TGTGCCAGCTCACCTAGGGACAGGACTAATGAAAAACTGTTTTTT
many	-	TRBV11-3	TRBJ2-7	CASSFVLVSYEQYF	TGTGCCAGCAGCTTCGTTCTGGTATCCTACGAGCAGTACTTC
many	-	TRBV7-2	TRBJ2-5	CASRKNLEGTQYF	TGTGCCAGCAGGAAAAACTTGGAAGGAACCCAGTACTTC